The next 17 T cell receptor beta chains were all read from a single sample in a study of blood T cell repertoires in COVID-19. TCRdb keeps only in-frame clones here, not all; method: immunoSEQ multiplex PCR. The sample lists roughly 200,000 clones; about 85% were seen once. Sequenced material: peripheral blood. The receptors here all came from a woman aged 55-75 years with acute or convalescent COVID-19.

V and J are TRBV5-5 and TRBJ1-1; 11 bases line up with TRBD1. Germline CDR1 SGHKS, CDR2 YYEKEE (reference sequence). V trimming: 0 bases; J trimming: 7 bases; junction bases outside the gene matches: 11. This CDR3 spans 17 amino acids. The CDR3 loop is CASSLAPGQGARIEAFF. The CDR3 DNA sequence: TGTGCCAGCAGCTTGGCCCCTGGACAGGGGGCGCGGATTGAAGCTTTCTTT.

V gene TRBV6-5 combines with J gene TRBJ1-6, with D maybe TRBD1 (5 bases). This CDR3 region has 13 residues. The ends were cut back, 6 bases at V and 9 bases at J, with 12 bases in the middle. Germline V lookup: CDR1 MNHEY, CDR2 SVGAGI. The CDR3 here is CASRHEQVSPLHF. DNA for the CDR3: TGTGCCAGCAGACACGAACAGGTTTCACCCCTCCACTTT.

The V and J genes are TRBV18 and TRBJ1-4; D uncertain. There are 15 residues in the CDR3. The V gene's germline CDR1 is KGHSH and CDR2 LQKENI. V lost 6 bases and J lost 6, with 17 bases in between. CDR3 in amino acids: CASSVSRVDYEKLFF. In DNA, the CDR3 is TGTGCCAGCTCCGTTTCTCGGGTCGATTATGAAAAACTGTTTTTT.

This clone appeared once. The chain couples TRBV5-5 to TRBJ1-5, with a possible D match to TRBD1 (5 bases). The V end lost 3 bases, the J end lost 0 bases, and 10 bases lay between the germline ends. This CDR3 region has 15 residues. Germline V CDR1 and CDR2: SGHKS, YYEKEE (reference sequence). CDR3 in DNA: TGTGCCAGCAGCTGGGGCGGGAATAGCAATCAGCCCCAGCATTTT. Protein sequence: CASSWGGNSNQPQHF.

CDR3 bases: TGCGCCAGCAGCCCACAGGGCGGTAATGAAAAACTGTTTTTT. Its translation: CASSPQGGNEKLFF. The V and J genes are TRBV5-1 and TRBJ1-4, with TRBD1 as a possible D gene (6 bases). Germline assignment: CDR1 SGHRS and CDR2 YFSETQ. This CDR3 is 14 amino acids long. The germline V and J ends were trimmed by 4 bases and 4 bases, with 11 bases remaining between them.

The chain is built from TRBV19 and TRBJ1-2; no reliable D call. The CDR3 covers 16 residues. The germline V gene encodes CDR1 LNHDA and CDR2 SQIVND (reference sequence). Trimming shortened V by 3 bases and J by 1 base, and 15 bases separated the two germline ends. The CDR3 loop reads CASSIGGVGFNYGYTF. The DNA for the CDR3 is TGTGCCAGTAGTATCGGAGGTGTAGGGTTTAACTATGGCTACACCTTC. Looking up the rest from reference TRBV19 and TRBJ1-2 gives the full variable domain: DGGITQSPKYLFRKEGQNVTLSCEQNLNHDAMYWYRQDPGQGLRLIYYSQIVNDFQKGDIAEGYSVSREKKESFPLTVTSAQKNPTAFYLCASSIGGVGFNYGYTFGSGTRLTVV.

V and J are TRBV7-9 and TRBJ1-6; D is unclear. V lost 1 base and J 5 bases, leaving 9 bases between the germline ends. The germline V gene encodes CDR1 SEHNR and CDR2 FQNEAQ (reference sequence). This CDR3 has 15 residues. The CDR3 loop is CASSLGGLDNSPLHF. CDR3 nucleotides: TGTGCCAGCAGCTTAGGAGGGCTTGATAATTCACCCCTCCACTTT.

V gene TRBV29-1 combines with J gene TRBJ1-1; maybe TRBD1 (5 bases). CDR1 and CDR2 from the germline V gene are SQVTM and ANQGSEA. The CDR3 loop spans 13 amino acids. V lost 6 bases and J 5 bases, leaving 16 bases between the germline ends. Here the CDR3 reads CSVRVWGETEAFF. The CDR3 DNA follows: TGCAGCGTCCGAGTTTGGGGGGAGACTGAAGCTTTCTTT.

This clone showed up just a few times. This rearrangement joins TRBV7-8 to TRBJ1-1; 8 bases fit TRBD1. Per germline, CDR1 SGHVS and CDR2 FQNEAQ. CDR3 length: 14 amino acids. V was clipped by 0 bases and J by 4 bases; unmatched bases: 1. The CDR3 is CASSLARGLTEAFF. In DNA form, the CDR3 reads TGTGCCAGCAGCTTAGCCAGGGGGCTCACTGAAGCTTTCTTT.

This chain joins TRBV9 and TRBJ1-1, with TRBD1 identical over 8 bases. Trimming removed 0 bases from V and 6 bases from J; junction bases left unmatched: 7. The CDR3 consists of 15 residues. Germline V gives CDR1 SGDLS, CDR2 YYNGEE. CDR3 sequence: CASSVGTGRKSEAFF. CDR3 sequence (DNA): TGTGCCAGCAGCGTAGGGACAGGGCGGAAGTCTGAAGCTTTCTTT.

V gene TRBV7-2 combines with J gene TRBJ1-1; D perhaps matches TRBD1 (5 bases). Germline loops: CDR1 SGHTA, CDR2 FQGNSA. The CDR3 contains 15 residues. Trimming took 3 bases from V and 7 from J, leaving 18 bases between them. The CDR3 sequence: CASSLGGGRDVEAFF. CDR3 in DNA: TGTGCCAGCAGCTTGGGGGGAGGGAGGGATGTTGAAGCTTTCTTT. The whole variable domain, remainder taken from reference TRBV7-2 and TRBJ1-1, is GAGVSQSPSNKVTEKGKDVELRCDPISGHTALYWYRQSLGQGLEFLIYFQGNSAPDKSGLPSDRFSAERTGGSVSTLTIQRTQQEDSAVYLCASSLGGGRDVEAFFGQGTRLTVV.

This clone was detected only once. The chain carries TRBV19 and TRBJ1-2; D gene unclear. The CDR3 totals 14 residues. Trimming pared 2 bases from V and 8 bases from J, leaving 15 bases between. CDR1 is LNHDA, CDR2 SQIVND, per germline (reference sequence). The CDR3 protein is CASSILTQVGGYTF. The CDR3 bases are TGTGCCAGTAGTATATTGACCCAAGTCGGGGGCTACACCTTC.

The sample holds a few counts of this clone. V is TRBV7-8 and J is TRBJ2-1; 10 bases fit TRBD2. In germline, CDR1 is SGHVS, CDR2 FQNEAQ. The CDR3 extends over 15 amino acids. Trimming cost V 6 bases and J 7 bases; bases outside gene matches: 9. CDR3 in amino acids: CASSSGLAAENEQFF. As DNA, the CDR3 is TGTGCCAGCAGTTCAGGACTAGCGGCTGAGAATGAGCAGTTCTTC. Drawing the rest from reference TRBV7-8 and TRBJ2-1, the complete variable domain is GAGVSQSPRYKVAKRGQDVALRCDPISGHVSLFWYQQALGQGPEFLTYFQNEAQLDKSGLPSDRFFAERPEGSVSTLKIQRTQQEDSAVYLCASSSGLAAENEQFFGPGTRLTVL.

The chain couples TRBV19 to TRBJ2-2; 11 bases are a match to TRBD2. Germline V gene sequence: CDR1 LNHDA, CDR2 SQIVND (reference sequence). This CDR3 comprises 15 residues. The V and J ends lost 9 bases and 6 bases, in that order; junction bases with no gene match: 9. The CDR3 nucleotides are TGTGCCAGCCAAATTAGCGGGAGGGCCCCCGGGGAGCTGTTTTTT. The encoded protein is CASQISGRAPGELFF.

This chain links TRBV28 with TRBJ2-1; possibly TRBD2 for D (6 bases). The CDR3 has 15 amino acids. The V end lost 4 bases, the J end lost 3 bases, and 13 bases lay between the germline ends. The V gene's germline CDR1 is MDHEN and CDR2 SYDVKM. The CDR3 loop reads CASSSRLDYYNEQFF. The CDR3 bases are TGTGCCAGCAGTTCCCGTCTGGACTACTACAATGAGCAGTTCTTC. The entire variable domain, with the rest obtained from reference TRBV28 and TRBJ2-1, is as follows: DVKVTQSSRYLVKRTGEKVFLECVQDMDHENMFWYRQDPGLGLRLIYFSYDVKMKEKGDIPEGYSVSREKKERFSLILESASTNQTSMYLCASSSRLDYYNEQFFGPGTRLTVL.

This clone was seen just once. V usage is TRBV28 and J usage is TRBJ1-2; 10 nucleotides match TRBD1. Trimming took 2 bases from V and 3 from J; bases not matched to a gene: 9. CDR3 size: 17 residues. Germline V gene sequence: CDR1 MDHEN, CDR2 SYDVKM. As DNA, the CDR3 is TGTGCCAGCAGTTTAACCCCGGGGACAGGGGCTTACTATGGCTACACCTTC. Residues: CASSLTPGTGAYYGYTF.

V and J are TRBV7-2 and TRBJ2-1; 8 nucleotides agree with TRBD2. This CDR3 has 16 amino acids. In germline, CDR1 is SGHTA, CDR2 FQGNSA. V shed 6 bases and J 7 bases; nucleotides not matched to a gene: 14. This chain's CDR3 is CASRYTGRAYGNEQFF. In DNA, the CDR3 is TGTGCCAGCAGGTACACCGGGAGGGCCTATGGAAATGAGCAGTTCTTC. Using reference TRBV7-2 and TRBJ2-1 for the parts outside the CDR3, the full variable domain is GAGVSQSPSNKVTEKGKDVELRCDPISGHTALYWYRQSLGQGLEFLIYFQGNSAPDKSGLPSDRFSAERTGGSVSTLTIQRTQQEDSAVYLCASRYTGRAYGNEQFFGPGTRLTVL.